A single T cell receptor (beta chain) is shown here with its context. Its antigen is currently not known. Base qualities were left out, and no much larger clone turns up one base away. These data belong to a study of blood T cell repertoires in COVID-19 (dated by TCRdb to 2020 to 2021). The study in broad terms: Samples covering the acute and convalescent phases of COVID-19 were provided by collaborators in the United States, Italy and Spain. Where available, HLA class I and class II types were obtained from metadata supplied by the sample provider rather than from assay-based typing. A freely available public database, intended as a resource for researchers studying the immune response to SARS-CoV-2, is where the repertoires were released. The prospective study material was composed of cDNA or gDNA derived from T cells, B-cell-depleted T cells, or PBMCs. The samples were drawn from the first 160 participants of the ongoing ImmuneRACE study and from under 1,500 subjects provided by 6 global collaborators. Nearly every sample came with metadata listing a de-identified subject ID, COVID-19 status, age in years and sex. Subjects who had been exposed to COVID-19, were actively infected with it, or had recovered from it provided the deeply sampled blood TCRbeta repertoires that made up the dataset.

Whole blood was collected in K2EDTA tubes by collaborating institutions according to the institutions' own protocols. For TCRbeta analysis, collaborators shipped samples in one of three forms: frozen whole blood, isolated PBMCs, or DNA extracted from either of those sample types. Overall study outcomes, separate from this receptor: Clinical and demographic metadata were provided uncurated, with the amount varying by source and participant.

TCRbeta CDR3 regions were amplified from genomic DNA by means of the immunoSEQ Assay, a bias-controlled multiplex PCR. The published analysis was carried out like this. Nucleated cell counts per sample were estimated from amplification of reference gene primers within the assay. To quantify the absolute abundance of each unique TCRbeta CDR3 rearrangement, sequence reads were collapsed and filtered. For each sample, productive Simpson clonality was calculated as the square root of Simpson's diversity index over productive rearrangements. In its TCRdb copy, this immuneACCESS table keeps in-frame sequences only and misses some clones. Where compared with another copy, unresolved V genes explain less than half of these, and the others have no known cause. The D gene and trimming were derived from the DNA, and the V and J assignments and clone size from that table. This sample is represented by about 82,000 clones; about 82% of them were singletons. The top ten clonotypes cover 18% of the sample.

Via the germline V gene, CDR1 is SNHLY and CDR2 FYNNEI. CDR3 length: 15 amino acids, cysteine to phenylalanine. The CDR3 DNA has 45 bases and is translated from base 1. The germline ends are 13 bases apart after V is trimmed by 5 bases and J by 1 base. The rearrangement combines TRBV2 with TRBJ2-3; possibly the D gene is TRBD1, per 6 matching bases. The sequenced sample consisted of peripheral blood. This TCR came from a man older than 75 with active or convalescent COVID-19. The DNA sequence reads TGTGCCAGCAGTTCACAGGGATTGCGCACAGATACGCAGTATTTT. This yields the protein CASSSQGLRTDTQYF.